This TCR beta chain was sequenced during a study of T cell responses to AZD1222 COVID-19 vaccine. Study as a whole: Pooled together were second doses at about 4 or about 12 weeks. Study-wide findings and caveats: Donors were mostly white British, more females; clonal diversity possibly underestimated. The study identified only six AZD1222 recipients as seropositive at baseline.

With 1 base removed from V and 3 bases from J, the gap between germline ends came to 22 bases. This CDR3 has 19 amino acids. Germline CDR1 SGHTA, CDR2 FQGNSA. The table came from immunoSEQ multiplex PCR; TCRdb's copy has only in-frame clones and leaves some out. The sample comprises about 140,000 clones, around 89% of which are singletons, and approximately 4.5% rests with the top ten. Concerning this clone itself: What it binds is not known.

The TCR sequence derives from an adult in good health. The rearrangement links TRBV7-2 to TRBJ1-3; no clear D gene. The sample was peripheral blood, taken on day 0 of AZD1222 vaccination. CDR3 protein: CASSLDGGDVGRFGNTIYF. The CDR3 nucleotides are TGTGCCAGCAGCTTAGATGGAGGAGACGTTGGTCGTTTTGGAAACACCATATATTTT.